A single sample is the source of the 2 T cell receptor beta chains below, sequenced in a study of kidney transplant recipient with SARS-CoV-2 infection (dated by TCRdb to the early 2020s). The sample was run on an Illumina MiSeq. TCRdb's own reprocessing of the public reads used fastp at Q25 and MiXCR and kept productive beta chains. Each CDR3 protein appears once, grouped with its most common genes and DNA. This sample has about 250,000 distinct CDR3 sequences in its table, and about 28% of those were observed once. Less than 8.5% of the sample is in the top ten clones. Taken with the paper, the label for time point translates to: pre-pandemic baseline sample and day 111 after first positive SARS-CoV-2 test. The input for sequencing was a blood sample, taken at baseline and on day 111 from a kidney transplant recipient. These receptors were obtained from a young adult male patient who had COVID-19 and was a kidney transplant recipient. After a transplant, some T cells may have been passed on by the graft donor.

This clonotype was recorded a few times. The rearrangement joins TRBV28 to TRBJ2-4, with D possibly matching TRBD1 (6 bases). Germline V CDR1 and CDR2: MDHEN, SYDVKM. This CDR3 has 15 residues. V gave up 1 base and J gave up 4 bases, with 11 bases separating them. The CDR3 sequence: CASSLYRQAKNIQYF. Written as DNA, the CDR3 is TGTGCCAGCAGTTTATACCGACAGGCTAAAAACATTCAGTACTTC.

This clonotype has a count of ten or more. This chain joins TRBV19 and TRBJ2-7; no clear D gene. Trimming pared 2 bases from V and 0 bases from J, leaving 11 bases between. Germline-derived CDR1 and CDR2 are LNHDA and SQIVND (reference sequence). The CDR3 is 15 amino acids. CDR3: CASSITALLSYEQYF. CDR3 bases: TGTGCCAGTAGTATAACAGCGCTACTCTCCTACGAGCAGTACTTC.